Here is one TCR beta chain with its context. The V gene lost 5 bases and the J gene lost 1 base, with 11 bases spanning the gap. The germline V gene encodes CDR1 SNHLY and CDR2 FYNNEI. The CDR3 contains 14 residues. This entry belongs to a study of blood T cell repertoires in COVID-19. Looking at the study overall: In each case, the material was cDNA or gDNA derived from T cells, B-cell-depleted T cells, or PBMCs.

Repertoires were generated with immunoSEQ multiplex PCR, while TCRdb's copy carries only in-frame clones and drops some. The sample consists of 200,000 to 250,000 clones, about four fifths of them appearing once. One Seattle source followed patients from active infection through their disease course. The receptor was isolated from a woman aged 80 or older with COVID-19, enrolled during active disease. The chain is built from TRBV2 and TRBJ1-1; no reliable D call. The sequenced sample was peripheral blood. CDR3 residues: CASSRGLRNTEAFF. The CDR3 coding sequence is TGTGCCAGCAGTAGAGGACTCAGGAACACTGAAGCTTTCTTT.